Sequencing of this T cell receptor beta chain was carried out in a study of T-cell memory formation after mild COVID-19. Findings and limits, study-wide: Day 15 to 85 contracting clones showed balanced CD4/CD8; later expanders leaned CD4+. Pre-infection memory already had some responding clones, implying cross-reactive memory joined.

Using constant-segment primers, 5'RACE produced TCR alpha and TCR beta cDNA libraries carrying sample barcodes and UMIs. MiXCR, run by TCRdb on the 5' RACE reads, gives a single entry per CDR3 protein. The repertoire holds about 410,000 distinct CDR3 sequences, with 23% as singletons. The CDR3 is 14 amino acids. The germline V and J ends were trimmed by 6 bases and 2 bases, with 13 bases remaining between them. From germline, CDR1 is KGHDR and CDR2 SFDVKD. This clonotype has just a few counts. Its specificity is unknown. The TCR comes from an adult woman who had mild COVID-19 (a few samples of this study predate the infection). Cell type and time point are not known. The sample was PBMCs or a T cell subset sorted from them (not recorded which). The V gene is TRBV24-1, the J gene TRBJ2-7; D is uncertain. CDR3 nucleotide sequence: TGTGCCACCAGTAAGGTTCCCCGAACCTACGAGCAGTACTTC. It encodes CATSKVPRTYEQYF.